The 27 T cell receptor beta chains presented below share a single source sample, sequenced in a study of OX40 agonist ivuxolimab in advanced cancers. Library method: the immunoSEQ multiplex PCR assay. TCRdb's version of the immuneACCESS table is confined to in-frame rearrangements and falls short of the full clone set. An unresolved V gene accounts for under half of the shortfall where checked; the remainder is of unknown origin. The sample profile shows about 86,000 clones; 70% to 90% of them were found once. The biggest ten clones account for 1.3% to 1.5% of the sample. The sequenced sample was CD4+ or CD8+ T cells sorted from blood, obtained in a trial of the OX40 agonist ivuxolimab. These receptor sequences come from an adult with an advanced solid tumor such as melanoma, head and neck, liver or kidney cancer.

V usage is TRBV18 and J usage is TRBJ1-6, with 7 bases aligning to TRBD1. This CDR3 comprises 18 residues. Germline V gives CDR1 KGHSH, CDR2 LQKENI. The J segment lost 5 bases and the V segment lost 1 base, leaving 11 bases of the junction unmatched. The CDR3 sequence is CASSPRPQGFPNNSPLHF. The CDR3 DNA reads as TGTGCCAGCTCACCACGCCCACAGGGGTTTCCCAATAATTCACCCCTCCACTTT.

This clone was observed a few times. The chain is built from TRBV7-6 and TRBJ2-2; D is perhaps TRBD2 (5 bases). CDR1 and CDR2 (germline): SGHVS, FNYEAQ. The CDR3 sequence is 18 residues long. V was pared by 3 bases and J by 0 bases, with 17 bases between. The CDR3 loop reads CASSFHSGGSANTGELFF. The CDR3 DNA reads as TGTGCCAGCAGCTTCCACAGCGGCGGGTCTGCGAACACCGGGGAGCTGTTTTTT.

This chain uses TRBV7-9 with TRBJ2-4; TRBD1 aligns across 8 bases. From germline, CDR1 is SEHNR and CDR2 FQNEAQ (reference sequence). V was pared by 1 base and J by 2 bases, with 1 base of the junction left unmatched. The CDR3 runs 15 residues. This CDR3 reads CASSLGQGTKNIQYF. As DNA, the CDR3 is TGTGCCAGCAGCTTAGGACAGGGGACCAAAAACATTCAGTACTTC.

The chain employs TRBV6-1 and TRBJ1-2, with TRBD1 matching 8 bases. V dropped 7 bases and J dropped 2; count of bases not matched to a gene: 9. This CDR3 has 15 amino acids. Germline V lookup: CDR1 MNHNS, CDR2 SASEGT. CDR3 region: CASTPGGAENYGYTF. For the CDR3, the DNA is TGTGCCAGCACTCCAGGGGGCGCAGAAAACTATGGCTACACCTTC.

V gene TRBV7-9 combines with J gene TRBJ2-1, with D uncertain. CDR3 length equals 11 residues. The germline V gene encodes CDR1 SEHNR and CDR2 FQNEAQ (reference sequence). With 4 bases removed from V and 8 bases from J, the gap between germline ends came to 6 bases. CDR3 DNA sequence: TGTGCCAGCAGCTCTGGCGATGAGCAGTTCTTC. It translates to CASSSGDEQFF. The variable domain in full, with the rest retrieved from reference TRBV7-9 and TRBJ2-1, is DTGVSQNPRHKITKRGQNVTFRCDPISEHNRLYWYRQTLGQGPEFLTYFQNEAQLEKSRLLSDRFSAERPKGSFSTLEIQRTEQGDSAMYLCASSSGDEQFFGPGTRLTVL.

The CDR3 loop reads CASTLLSGVNEQFF. CDR3 DNA: TGTGCCAGCACGCTCCTGTCGGGAGTTAATGAGCAGTTCTTC. The chain carries TRBV2 and TRBJ2-1, with a tentative D call TRBD2 (6 bases). Germline V gene lookup returns CDR1 SNHLY and CDR2 FYNNEI. CDR3 length equals 14 residues. V lost 7 bases and J 7 bases, leaving 17 bases between the germline ends.

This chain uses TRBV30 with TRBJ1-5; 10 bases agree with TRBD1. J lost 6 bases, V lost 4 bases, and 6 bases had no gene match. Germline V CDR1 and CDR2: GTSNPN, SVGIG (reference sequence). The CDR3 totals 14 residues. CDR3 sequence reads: CAWTTGGAGQPQHF. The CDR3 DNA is TGTGCCTGGACGACAGGGGGCGCGGGTCAGCCCCAGCATTTT.

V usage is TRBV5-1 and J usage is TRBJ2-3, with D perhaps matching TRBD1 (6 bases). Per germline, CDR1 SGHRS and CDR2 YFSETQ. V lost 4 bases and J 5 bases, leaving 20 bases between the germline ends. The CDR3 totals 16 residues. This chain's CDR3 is CASSLGRGTVGDTQYF. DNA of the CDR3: TGCGCCAGCAGCCTGGGTAGGGGGACCGTGGGAGATACGCAGTATTTT.

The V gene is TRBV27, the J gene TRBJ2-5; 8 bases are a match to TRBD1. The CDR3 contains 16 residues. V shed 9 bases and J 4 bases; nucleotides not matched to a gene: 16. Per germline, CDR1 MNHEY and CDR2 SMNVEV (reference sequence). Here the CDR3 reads CASSSRARGLGETQYF. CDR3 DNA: TGTGCCAGTTCCTCCAGGGCCAGGGGGCTGGGAGAGACCCAGTACTTC.

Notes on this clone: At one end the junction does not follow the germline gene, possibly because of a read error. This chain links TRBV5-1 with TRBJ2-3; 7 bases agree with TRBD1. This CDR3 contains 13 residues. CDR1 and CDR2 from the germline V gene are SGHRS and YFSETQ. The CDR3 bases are TGCGCCAGCAGACGACAGGGCACAAATACGCAGTATTTT. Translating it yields CASRRQGTNTQYF.

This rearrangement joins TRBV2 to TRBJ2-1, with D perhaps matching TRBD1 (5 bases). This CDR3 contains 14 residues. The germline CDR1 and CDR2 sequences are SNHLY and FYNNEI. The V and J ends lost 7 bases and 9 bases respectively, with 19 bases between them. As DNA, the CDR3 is TGTGCCAGCACCCAAGACAGTCTGGGGCCTGAGCAGTTCTTC. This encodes CASTQDSLGPEQFF. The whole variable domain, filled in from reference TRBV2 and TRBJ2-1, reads EPEVTQTPSHQVTQMGQEVILRCVPISNHLYFYWYRQILGQKVEFLVSFYNNEISEKSEIFDDQFSVERPDGSNFTLKIRSTKLEDSAMYFCASTQDSLGPEQFFGPGTRLTVL.

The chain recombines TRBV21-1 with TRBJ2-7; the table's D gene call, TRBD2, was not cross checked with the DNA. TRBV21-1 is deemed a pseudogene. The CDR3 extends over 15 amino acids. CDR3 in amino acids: CASSKSGGSCYEQYF. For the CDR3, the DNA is TGTGCCAGCAGCAAAAGCGGGGGGTCCTGCTACGAGCAGTACTTC.

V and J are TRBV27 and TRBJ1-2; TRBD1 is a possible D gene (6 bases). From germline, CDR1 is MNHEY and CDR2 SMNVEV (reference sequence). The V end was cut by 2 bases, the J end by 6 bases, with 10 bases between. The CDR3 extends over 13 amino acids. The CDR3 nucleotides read TGTGCCAGCAGTTTACAGGGGAGAGATGGCTACACCTTC. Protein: CASSLQGRDGYTF.

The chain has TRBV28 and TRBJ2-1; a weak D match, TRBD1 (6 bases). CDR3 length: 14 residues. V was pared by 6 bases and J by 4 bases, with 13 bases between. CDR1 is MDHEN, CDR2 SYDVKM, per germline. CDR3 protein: CASSPPDRYNEQFF. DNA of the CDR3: TGTGCCAGCAGCCCGCCGGACAGATACAATGAGCAGTTCTTC.

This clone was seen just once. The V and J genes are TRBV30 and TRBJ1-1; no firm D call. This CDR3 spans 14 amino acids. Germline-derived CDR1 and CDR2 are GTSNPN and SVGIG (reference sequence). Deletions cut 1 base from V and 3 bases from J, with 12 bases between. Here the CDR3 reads CAWSGINGHTEAFF. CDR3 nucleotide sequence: TGTGCCTGGAGTGGCATAAATGGGCACACTGAAGCTTTCTTT.

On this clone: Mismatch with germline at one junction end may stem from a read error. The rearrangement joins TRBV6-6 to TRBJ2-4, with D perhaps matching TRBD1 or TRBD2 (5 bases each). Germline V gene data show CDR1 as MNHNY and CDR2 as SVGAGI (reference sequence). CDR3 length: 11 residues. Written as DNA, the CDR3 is TGTGCCAGCAGTGCAGGGACGGGGTTAGACTTC. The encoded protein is CASSAGTGLDF.

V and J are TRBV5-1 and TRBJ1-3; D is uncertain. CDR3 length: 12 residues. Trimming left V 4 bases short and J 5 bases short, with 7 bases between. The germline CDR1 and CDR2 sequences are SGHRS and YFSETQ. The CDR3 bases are TGCGCCAGCAGCCACGACAGAAACACCATATATTTT. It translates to CASSHDRNTIYF.

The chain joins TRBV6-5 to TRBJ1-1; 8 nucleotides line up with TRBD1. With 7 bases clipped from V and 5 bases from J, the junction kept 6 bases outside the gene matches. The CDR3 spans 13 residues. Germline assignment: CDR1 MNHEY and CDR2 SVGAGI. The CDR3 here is CASTRQGITEAFF. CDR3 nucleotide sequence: TGTGCCAGCACCCGACAGGGGATAACTGAAGCTTTCTTT.

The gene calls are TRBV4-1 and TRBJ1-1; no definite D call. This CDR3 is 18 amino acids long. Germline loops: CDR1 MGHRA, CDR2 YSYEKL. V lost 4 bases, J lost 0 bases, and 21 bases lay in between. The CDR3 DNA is TGCGCCAGCAGCCGATCCCTGGTAGCCAGGAGACTGAACACTGAAGCTTTCTTT. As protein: CASSRSLVARRLNTEAFF.

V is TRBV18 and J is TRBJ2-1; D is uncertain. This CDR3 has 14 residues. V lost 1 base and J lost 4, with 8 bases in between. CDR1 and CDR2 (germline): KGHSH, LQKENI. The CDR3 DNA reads TGTGCCAGCTCACCACAAGAGATTTACAATGAGCAGTTCTTC. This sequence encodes CASSPQEIYNEQFF.

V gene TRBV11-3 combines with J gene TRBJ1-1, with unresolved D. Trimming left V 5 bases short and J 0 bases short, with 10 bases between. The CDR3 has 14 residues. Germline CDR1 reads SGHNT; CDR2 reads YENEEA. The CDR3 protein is CASSVNSMNTEAFF. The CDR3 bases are TGTGCCAGCAGCGTTAATTCAATGAACACTGAAGCTTTCTTT.

The chain's CDR3 is CASRGTTFGETQYF. CDR3 sequence (DNA): TGTGCCAGCAGAGGGACAACTTTTGGGGAGACCCAGTACTTC. V and J are TRBV2 and TRBJ2-5, with D maybe TRBD1 (6 bases). The V gene lost 6 bases and the J gene lost 5 bases, with 16 bases spanning the gap. Germline V CDR1 and CDR2: SNHLY, FYNNEI. The CDR3 length is 14 residues.

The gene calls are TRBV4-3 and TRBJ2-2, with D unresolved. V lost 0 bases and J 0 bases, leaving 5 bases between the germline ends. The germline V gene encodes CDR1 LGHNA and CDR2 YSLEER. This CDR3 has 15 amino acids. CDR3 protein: CASSQEGANTGELFF. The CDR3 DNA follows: TGCGCCAGCAGCCAAGAAGGTGCGAACACCGGGGAGCTGTTTTTT.

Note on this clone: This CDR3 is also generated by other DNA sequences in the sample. The DNA for the CDR3 is TGTGCCAGCAGCCTACAGGGGGGCGACACTGAAGCTTTCTTT. Its protein product is CASSLQGGDTEAFF. This rearrangement joins TRBV7-3 to TRBJ1-1; 8 bases fit TRBD1. The V gene's germline CDR1 is SGHTA and CDR2 FQGTGA. The CDR3 is 14 residues long. Germline trimming cut 5 bases from V and 3 bases from J; bases unmatched to any gene: 5.

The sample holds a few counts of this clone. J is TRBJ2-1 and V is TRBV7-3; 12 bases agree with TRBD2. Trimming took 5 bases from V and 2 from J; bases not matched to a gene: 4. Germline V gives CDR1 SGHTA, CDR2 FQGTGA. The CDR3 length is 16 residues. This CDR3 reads CASSPSSGRAYNEQFF. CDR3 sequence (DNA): TGTGCCAGCAGCCCATCTAGCGGGAGGGCCTACAATGAGCAGTTCTTC.

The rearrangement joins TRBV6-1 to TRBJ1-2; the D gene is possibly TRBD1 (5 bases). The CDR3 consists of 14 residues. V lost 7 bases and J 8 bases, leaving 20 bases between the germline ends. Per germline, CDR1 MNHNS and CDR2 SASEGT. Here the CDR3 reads CASKSGGGAIGYTF. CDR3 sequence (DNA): TGTGCCAGCAAGTCGGGAGGCGGGGCAATCGGCTACACCTTC.

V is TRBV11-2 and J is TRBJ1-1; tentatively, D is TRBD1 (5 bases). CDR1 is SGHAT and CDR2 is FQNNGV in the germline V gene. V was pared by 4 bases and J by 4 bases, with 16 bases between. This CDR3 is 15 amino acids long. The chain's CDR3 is CASSSGQGVGTEAFF. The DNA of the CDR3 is TGTGCCAGCAGCTCCGGCCAGGGAGTCGGCACTGAAGCTTTCTTT.